This T cell receptor (beta chain) was identified during a study of blood T cell repertoires in COVID-19 (dated by TCRdb to the early 2020s). For the wider study: Samples covering the acute and convalescent phases of COVID-19 were provided by collaborators in the United States, Italy and Spain. The dataset comprised deeply sampled blood TCRbeta repertoires from subjects exposed to, actively infected with, or recovered from COVID-19. A de-identified subject ID, COVID-19 status, age in years and sex were almost always included in the sample metadata. The material from the prospective study consisted of cDNA or gDNA derived from T cells, B-cell-depleted T cells, or PBMCs. The repertoires were made available in a free public database intended to serve as a resource for research on the immune response to SARS-CoV-2. The samples were drawn from the first 160 participants of the ongoing ImmuneRACE study and from some 1,300 subjects provided by 6 global collaborators. Where available, HLA class I and class II types were obtained from metadata supplied by the sample provider rather than from assay-based typing.

V and J are truncated by 5 bases and 7 bases respectively, leaving an intervening sequence of 11 bases. Reading from cysteine to phenylalanine, the CDR3 counts 12 amino acids. The kept DNA is CDR3 alone, 36 bases in frame from the first base. The germline V gene sets CDR1 to SNHLY and CDR2 to FYNNEI. The immunoSEQ Assay, a bias-controlled multiplex PCR, was used to amplify TCRbeta CDR3 regions from genomic DNA. As for the original processing: The number of nucleated cells in each sample was estimated from the amplification of reference gene primers within the assay. To quantify the absolute abundance of each unique TCRbeta CDR3 rearrangement, sequence reads were collapsed and filtered. Productive Simpson clonality was computed per sample as the square root of Simpson's diversity index over productive rearrangements. TCRdb's version of the immuneACCESS table is confined to in-frame rearrangements and falls short of the full clone set. An unresolved V gene accounts for under half of the shortfall where checked; the remainder is of unknown origin. The D gene and trimming were derived from the DNA, and the V and J assignments and clone size from that table. The sample contains approximately 110,000 clones, 85% of them found a single time. The leading ten clones occupy 13% of the sample.

General conclusions and limits of the study: How much clinical and demographic metadata was included differed by source and by participant, and the metadata was provided uncurated.

Each collaborating institution followed its own protocols to collect whole blood in K2EDTA tubes. For TCRbeta analysis, collaborators shipped samples as frozen whole blood, isolated PBMCs, or DNA extracted from either of those sample types. On this clone itself: No cognate antigen has been identified for it. No per-base quality is available; no much larger clone lies one base away.

The clonotype originates from a human donor in a cohort sampled during active COVID-19. Material for sequencing was peripheral blood. The chain uses TRBV2 and TRBJ1-1; confidence is insufficient to name the D gene. The CDR3 sequence is CASSPGLGEAFF. In nucleotide form, the sequence is TGTGCCAGCAGTCCTGGACTTGGTGAAGCTTTCTTT.